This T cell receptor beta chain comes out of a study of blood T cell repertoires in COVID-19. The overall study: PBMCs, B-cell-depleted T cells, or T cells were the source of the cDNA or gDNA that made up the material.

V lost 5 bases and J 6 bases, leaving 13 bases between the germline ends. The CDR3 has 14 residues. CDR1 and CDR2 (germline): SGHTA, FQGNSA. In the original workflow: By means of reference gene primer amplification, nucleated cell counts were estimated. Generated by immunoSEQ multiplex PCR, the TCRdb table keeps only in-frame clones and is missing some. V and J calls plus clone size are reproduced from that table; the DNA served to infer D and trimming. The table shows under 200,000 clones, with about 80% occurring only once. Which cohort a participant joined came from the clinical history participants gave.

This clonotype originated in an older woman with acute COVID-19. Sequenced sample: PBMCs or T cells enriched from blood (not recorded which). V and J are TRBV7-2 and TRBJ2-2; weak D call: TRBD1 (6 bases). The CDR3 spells CASSRDRFAGELFF. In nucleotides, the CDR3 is TGTGCCAGCAGCCGCGACAGGTTTGCCGGGGAGCTGTTTTTT.